This T cell receptor (beta chain) was sequenced in a study of T cells in women clearing cervical HPV infection. Overall study: HLA type could not be excluded as a confounder.

Study-wide results and limits: CIN3+ cases had significantly higher TCR repertoire richness than controls, but evenness did not differ. Associations may precede or follow infection; HPV-specific or memory T cells were not isolated.

To note about this clone: Its antigen is not identified.

Measured with immunoSEQ multiplex PCR; TCRdb has only the in-frame clones, and not every one. The table for this sample gives under 40,000 clones. The specimen sequenced was blood buffy coat. The TCR comes from a woman between 18 and 70 years old with a cervical HPV16 infection that either progressed to CIN3+ or cleared (not recorded which).

CDR3 bases read: TGTGCCAGCAGCCCGGGACTAGCGGGAGAAGAGACC. It yields the protein CASSPGLAGEET. The CDR3 reads in full as CASSPGLAGEETQYF. The V gene is TRBV2, the J gene TRBJ2-5; 14 bases align to TRBD2. The read comes to an end 3 residues before the CDR3 does, leaving the germline J gene to fill in the end. J lost 3 bases, V lost 6 bases, and 3 bases had no gene match. The CDR3 runs to 15 residues. Germline assignment: CDR1 SNHLY and CDR2 FYNNEI. The variable domain in full, with the rest retrieved from reference TRBV2 and TRBJ2-5, is EPEVTQTPSHQVTQMGQEVILRCVPISNHLYFYWYRQILGQKVEFLVSFYNNEISEKSEIFDDQFSVERPDGSNFTLKIRSTKLEDSAMYFCASSPGLAGEETQYFGPGTRLLVL.